This T cell receptor (beta chain) is from a study of cytomegalovirus exposure and HLA in healthy donors (dated by TCRdb to the late 2010s). Describing the broader study: According to an earlier analysis of 550 to 750 of the donors, about 179 million T cells yielded over 90 million unique TCR beta sequences and approximately 300 Gb of sequence data. HLA typing included class I and class II loci at four-digit resolution. A later genetic analysis took genome-wide SNP genotypes for about three fifths of the 666 donors and used that subset as a discovery cohort. The later analysis used no new phenotypic data to find candidate immune exposures, relying instead on TCR beta sequences and their occurrence across donors. To study patterns of TCR occurrence, a later analysis re-analyzed previously published TCR beta repertoires from 600 to 750 donors and added high-resolution HLA genotyping. Four or five DR-DQ haplotypes were handled as single units for association and clustering because linkage in the cohort was strong. Donor age, sex, ethnicity and CMV serostatus were compiled together with the repertoire data. The study combined high-throughput TCR immunosequencing, statistical association of individual TCRs with disease status, and machine learning to predict cytomegalovirus infection status. Typing coverage varied by locus: roughly 620-640 donors for A, B, C, DRB1 and DQB1; roughly 560 for DQA1; more than 600 for DPA1; approximately 450 for DPB1. On average, roughly 240,000 unique TCR beta nucleotide sequences were sequenced per donor among fewer than 500 genotyped donors of the cohort, with roughly 18% of those sequences being non-productive. The study aimed to test whether signatures of past pathogen exposure could be identified by cataloging public T cell receptors. To decide whether each TCR beta V gene segment behaved as functional or pseudogenic, an earlier analysis of some 600 of the donors relied on high-throughput TCR beta sequencing. Every repertoire in the discovery cohort had been generated on one and the same sequencing platform. Roughly 290 gigabases of sequencing data and roughly 80 million unique TCR sequences made up an early release that covered approximately 700 HLA-typed donors. Of the 300 to 500 genotyped donors, approximately 80% were placed in the genetic ancestry cluster associated with self-reported Caucasian donors. In addition to the first cohort of 650 to 800 subjects, a separate validation cohort of 120 different subjects was used. Using immunosequencing, the study profiled T cell repertoires from fewer than 700 subjects and related those repertoires to cytomegalovirus serostatus.

The CDR3 runs 11 amino acids, cysteine and phenylalanine included. Here the CDR3 DNA is all that survives: 33 bases in frame from base 1. Trimming costs V 10 bases and J 5 bases, and their ends lie 12 bases apart. Sequences LNHDA (CDR1) and SQIVND (CDR2) are obtained from the germline V gene (reference sequence). Library preparation employed the immunoSEQ multiplex PCR assay. The multiplex PCR relied on a mix of 60 forward primers for TCR Vbeta segments and 13 reverse primers for TCR Jbeta segments. Amplification of the CDR3 region of rearranged TCR beta genes was performed with a multiplex PCR assay on genomic DNA. The amplified TCR beta libraries were sequenced on the Illumina HiSeq System as 87-base-pair reads. The authors' analysis ran thus. A later analysis tallied around 82 million unique TCR beta chains across the 666 repertoires, and approximately 12 million of those chains were shared by two or more donors. To remove PCR and sequencing errors, raw reads were error-corrected and collapsed into unique sequences using a nearest-neighbor algorithm that merged closely related sequences. CDR3 sequences were aligned to IMGT reference sequences to assign V, D and J gene segments. For a sequence to be retained, a match of at least six nucleotides was required to both a V gene segment and a J gene segment. A rearrangement was called productive if the CDR3 had no stop codons and remained in frame with V and J, and every other rearrangement was called non-productive. Following IMGT convention, CDR3 was defined as the stretch from the second conserved V-encoded cysteine up to the conserved J-encoded phenylalanine. Sequences without an unambiguous match to a single V gene segment were excluded from the earlier analysis of about 630 of the donors. In an earlier analysis of about 590 of the donors, a V segment was called functional when productive rearrangements were above 56.7%, and segregating when the standard deviation between donors exceeded 5%. A statistical classification framework was built for diagnosing cytomegalovirus status from the catalog of TCR beta chain sequences. A later analysis assigned V and J genes by comparing TCR nucleotide sequences with IMGT/GENE-DB human TR gene sequences. A later analysis assigned CDR3 sequences and most-parsimonious VDJ recombination scenarios with the TCRdist pipeline. In a later analysis, every TCR beta chain was defined by the combination of its CDR3 amino acid sequence and its V-gene family, and reads without a unique V-gene family were dropped. To address suspected cross-contamination and a sequencing artifact, a later analysis removed roughly 580 highly shared, low-generation-probability nucleotide sequences. In a later analysis, a clonal expansion index for each public chain was calculated from normalized within-repertoire ranks of inferred template counts. In a later analysis, generation probabilities were computed with a VDJ recombination model fitted to out-of-frame rearrangements, and the resulting probabilities were checked against IGoR. In a later analysis, TCR-TCR, TCR-HLA and TCR-CMV co-occurrence was scored with hypergeometric tests, and a repertoire-size bias correction was applied to TCR pairs. A later analysis estimated false discovery rates by permuting HLA or CMV assignments 20 times. In a later analysis, co-occurring TCRs were grouped using DBSCAN, and TCRdist sequence similarity was added for clustering within HLA-allele-positive subsets. Repertoires with fewer than 30,000 or more than 120,000 public chains were left out of co-occurrence clustering, as were about 5 repertoires with anomalous nucleotide sharing. TCRdb retrieved this table from immuneACCESS and kept in-frame rearrangements only. Not all clones are present; in checked studies, unresolved V genes account for under half, and no reason is known for the remainder. That table supplies the V and J calls and clone size; D and trimming were determined from the DNA. Recorded for this sample are 100,000 to 150,000 clones; 55% to 75% of them occurred a single time. The top ten clones comprise approximately 2.9% of the sample.

Overall study results and their limits: The authors suggested that the approach could potentially be generalized to other disease states and immunological phenotypes. The cohort was sequenced for TCR beta chains only, and without alpha or paired-chain data the features that could be detected were limited. The classifier was reported to diagnose cytomegalovirus status with high specificity and sensitivity in both the original and validation cohorts. A later genetic analysis associated a missense DCLRE1C variant with V-gene and J-gene trimming of TCR beta chains, and an independent cohort replicated the association. According to a later analysis, parvovirus B19, influenza, CMV and Epstein-Barr virus appeared linked to several top co-occurrence clusters. Strong co-occurrence of HLA alleles, especially DR and DQ, made assigning TCR associations to individual alleles difficult. Most TCR sequences were seen in very few donors, while some public TCRs were found in many individuals. A cluster of highly shared sequence variants was judged likely to represent a technical artifact of the sequencing pipeline. The study listed approximately 150 TCR beta chains as associated with cytomegalovirus. A later genetic analysis reported fewer N-insertions in productive TCRs among donors in an Asian-associated ancestry cluster than the approximately 670-donor mean. Roughly uniform sequencing depth across donors was assumed in presence/absence analyses, although this assumption may not hold. A later analysis found that TCR association rates varied across HLA loci, with DRB1 alleles showing the most associated TCRs and HLA-C alleles the fewest. Some IMGT-functional V segments, including TRBV6-2 and TRBV6-3, could not be told apart with the 87-base-pair reads, so those segments were excluded. The earlier analysis of fewer than 750 of the donors excluded around 17 rarely observed V segments, including chromosome 9 orphons, because counts were too low. A further reported finding was that TCR beta sequences accurately predicted the HLA-A and HLA-B alleles for most subjects in the first cohort. In vitro tests confirmed that three of the cytomegalovirus-associated TCR beta chains recognize cytomegalovirus antigens. In a later analysis, HLA-associated TCR beta chains were found to be more clonally expanded and to have lower generation probabilities than equally common non-associated chains. Correlated functional status among segregating V segments might be attributable to linkage disequilibrium, but an unknown experimental factor could not be ruled out. A later analysis associated 16,951 TCR beta sequences with specific HLA alleles at a false discovery rate of 0.05. For the cohort, immune exposure information was limited to CMV serostatus. Broadly in line with IMGT annotations, most TCR beta V segments showed up in productive rearrangements about 90% or about 30% of the time in an earlier analysis of a few hundred of the donors. In a later analysis, most CMV-associated TCR beta chains were found to appear HLA-restricted, with HLA associations seemingly driven largely by CMV exposure. Because some donors lacked HLA typing at each locus, the association tests relied only on the typed subset.

The cohort comprised 710 or so healthy bone marrow donors. At the time of sampling, every cohort member was nominally healthy, though immune exposures that went unrecorded were likely present. CMV serostatus was positive for about 300 and negative for about 55% of the roughly 670 cohort members, and was not recorded for this donor. A peripheral blood sample was provided by each donor, and peripheral blood mononuclear cells were used for TCR beta sequencing. The Qiagen DNeasy Blood Extraction Kit was used to extract genomic DNA from the blood cell samples. Turning to this clone: Its antigen is still unknown. Base qualities are not provided; no much larger clone lies one nucleotide away.

Sequencing used PBMCs. The chain is encoded by TRBV19 joined to TRBJ2-7; matching of 5 bases hints at TRBD2 as the D gene. This receptor was obtained from a human donor in good health. CDR3 protein: CATLGGHEQYF. The DNA sequence is TGTGCCACCTTGGGCGGGCACGAGCAGTACTTC.